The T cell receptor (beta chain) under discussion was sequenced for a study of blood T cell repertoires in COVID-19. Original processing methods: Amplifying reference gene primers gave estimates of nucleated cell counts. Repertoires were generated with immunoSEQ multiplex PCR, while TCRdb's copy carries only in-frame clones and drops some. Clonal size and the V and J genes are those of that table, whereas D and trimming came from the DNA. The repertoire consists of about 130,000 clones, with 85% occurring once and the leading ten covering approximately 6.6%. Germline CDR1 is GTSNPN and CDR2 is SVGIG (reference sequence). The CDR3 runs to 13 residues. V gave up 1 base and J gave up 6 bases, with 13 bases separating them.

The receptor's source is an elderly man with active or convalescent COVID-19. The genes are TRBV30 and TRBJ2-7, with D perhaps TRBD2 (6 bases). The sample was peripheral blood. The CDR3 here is CAWSEGLPGEQYF. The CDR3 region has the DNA TGTGCCTGGAGTGAGGGACTCCCAGGCGAGCAGTACTTC.